What follows are 4 T cell receptor beta chains derived from one specimen sequenced in a study of T-cell memory formation after mild COVID-19. In TCRdb, the 5' RACE reads were re-called with MiXCR into one record per CDR3 protein. The profile covers about 400,000 distinct CDR3 sequences, with around a quarter appearing a single time and about 12% taken by the ten largest. The sample taken for sequencing was PBMCs or a T cell subset sorted from them (not recorded which). The receptor set was obtained from an adult woman who had mild COVID-19 (a few samples of this study predate the infection). Cell type and time point are not known.

This clonotype was seen only a few times. V usage is TRBV7-9 and J usage is TRBJ2-2; the D is unclear. This CDR3 spans 16 amino acids. The germline gives CDR1 SEHNR, CDR2 FQNEAQ (reference sequence). The V end was cut by 4 bases, the J end by 0 bases, with 12 bases between. CDR3: CASSSTLGANTGELFF. The CDR3 region has the DNA TGTGCCAGCAGCTCGACCTTAGGAGCGAACACCGGGGAGCTGTTTTTT. The full variable domain, its missing parts supplied by reference TRBV7-9 and TRBJ2-2, is DTGVSQNPRHKITKRGQNVTFRCDPISEHNRLYWYRQTLGQGPEFLTYFQNEAQLEKSRLLSDRFSAERPKGSFSTLEIQRTEQGDSAMYLCASSSTLGANTGELFFGEGSRLTVL.

V gene TRBV5-1 combines with J gene TRBJ2-1; 10 positions match TRBD1. V lost 5 bases to trimming and J lost 7 bases; unmatched junction nucleotides: 3. Looked up from germline, CDR1 is SGHRS and CDR2 is YFSETQ. The CDR3 consists of 13 residues. The DNA of the CDR3 is TGCGCCAGCAGAGGACAGGGGGAGAATGAGCAGTTCTTC. Amino acids: CASRGQGENEQFF.

The V and J genes are TRBV4-3 and TRBJ2-1; D remains unclear. This CDR3 contains 12 residues. Germline V gene data show CDR1 as LGHNA and CDR2 as YSLEER. The V and J ends lost 4 bases and 9 bases respectively, with 10 bases between them. The CDR3 DNA follows: TGCGCCAGCAGCCGCCCCGCCGGTGAGCAGTTCTTC. Translated: CASSRPAGEQFF.

V is TRBV2 and J is TRBJ2-7; D remains unclear. Germline V gene sequence: CDR1 SNHLY, CDR2 FYNNEI. This CDR3 is 14 amino acids long. The germline V and J ends were trimmed by 2 bases and 2 bases, with 10 bases remaining between them. The CDR3 reads CASSETGQPYEQYF. CDR3 coding DNA: TGTGCCAGCAGTGAAACCGGGCAGCCCTACGAGCAGTACTTC.